These 6 T cell receptor beta chains were sequenced from one sample in a study of blood T cells in healthy people across ages. The authors ran a second PCR of about 7 to 11 cycles using a sample-barcoded 5' primer and a J-beta primer mix. TCRdb analysed the 5' RACE reads with MiXCR anew, one entry per CDR3 protein. The data show approximately 690,000 distinct CDR3 sequences, 40% to 50% seen once. The sequenced sample was blood. Receptors originate from an elderly man in good health.

The chain has TRBV6-2 or TRBV6-3 and TRBJ2-7; tentatively, D is TRBD1 or TRBD2 (5 bases each). The V gene lost 5 bases and the J gene lost 3 bases, with 17 bases spanning the gap. Germline V gene data show CDR1 as MNHEY and CDR2 as SVGEGT. The CDR3 runs to 15 residues. Here the CDR3 DNA reads TGTGCCAGCAGTCGTTCAGCTCGGGGACGCTACGAGCAGTACTTC. This gives the protein CASSRSARGRYEQYF.

This clonotype turned up a few times. This chain joins TRBV7-2 and TRBJ1-3; no clear D gene. Trimming removed 5 bases at V and 1 base at J, with 9 bases between. This CDR3 is 14 amino acids long. CDR1 is SGHTA, CDR2 FQGNSA, per germline. The CDR3 DNA sequence: TGTGCCAGCAGCCCACACAGATCTGGAAACACCATATATTTT. Encoded protein: CASSPHRSGNTIYF.

This clonotype was seen a handful of times. The rearrangement links TRBV6-1 to TRBJ2-1; D unresolved. Germline V gene lookup returns CDR1 MNHNS and CDR2 SASEGT. V shed 4 bases and J shed 8 bases, with 12 bases lying between them. The CDR3 totals 13 residues. The CDR3 loop reads CASSVPPMDEQFF. Written as DNA, the CDR3 is TGTGCCAGCAGTGTCCCCCCCATGGATGAGCAGTTCTTC.

The chain employs TRBV2 and TRBJ2-2, with 8 bases lining up with TRBD1. J lost 2 bases, V lost 8 bases, and 7 bases had no gene match. There are 15 residues in the CDR3. Germline CDR1 is SNHLY and CDR2 is FYNNEI. The CDR3 DNA reads as TGTGCCAGCTCACGACAGGGGCTTAACACCGGGGAGCTGTTTTTT. This codes for CASSRQGLNTGELFF. Based on the CDR3 plus reference TRBV2 and TRBJ2-2, the full variable domain is EPEVTQTPSHQVTQMGQEVILRCVPISNHLYFYWYRQILGQKVEFLVSFYNNEISEKSEIFDDQFSVERPDGSNFTLKIRSTKLEDSAMYFCASSRQGLNTGELFFGEGSRLTVL.

The chain has TRBV9 and TRBJ1-4; D call uncertain. Trimming took off 0 bases at V and 7 bases at J, with 13 bases between the two ends. CDR3 length: 15 amino acids. Germline V lookup: CDR1 SGDLS, CDR2 YYNGEE. CDR3 bases: TGTGCCAGCAGCGTAGCGGCATCGGCTGGTGAAAAACTGTTTTTT. It specifies CASSVAASAGEKLFF.

The genes are TRBV12-3 or TRBV12-4 and TRBJ1-2; D is perhaps TRBD1 (6 bases). V was shortened by 6 bases and J by 2 bases, with 10 bases between the two germline ends. The CDR3 spans 13 residues. In nucleotides, the CDR3 is TGTGCCAGCAGATGGACAGACAACTATGGCTACACCTTC. Translating it yields CASRWTDNYGYTF.